One sample yielded the 14 T cell receptor delta chains listed below, sequenced in a study of gamma-delta T cells after stem cell transplantation. TCRdb redid clone calling on the RT-PCR reads using CATT. The repertoire holds 2,500 to 3,500 delta-chain clones, with less than 2% as singletons. Sequenced sample: gamma-delta T cells. All receptors derive from a human donor. It is not recorded whose cells these are; they may come from a transplant donor.

On this clone: The amino acid sequence in TCRdb belongs to a much larger clone and departs from this DNA's translation at residue 5, likely a sequencing read error; the sequence shown is translated from the DNA. V usage is TRDV2 and J usage is TRDJ3; 12 bases agree with TRDD3. V lost 3 bases to trimming and J lost 0 bases; unmatched junction nucleotides: 8. This CDR3 contains 20 residues. Per germline, CDR1 GEAIGNYY and CDR2 EKD. The CDR3 reads CACDATGGYSSSWDTRQMFF. The CDR3 DNA is TGTGCCTGTGACGCGACTGGGGGATACTCGAGCTCCTGGGACACCCGACAGATGTTTTTC.

Of note for this clone: TCRdb's listed protein matches a much larger clone and diverges from this DNA's translation at residue 4, likely through a read error; the protein shown comes from the DNA. The chain joins TRDV2 to TRDJ1, with 11 bases aligning to TRDD3. The CDR3 is 15 amino acids. Germline V lookup: CDR1 GEAIGNYY, CDR2 EKD. J gave up 10 bases and V 5 bases, and 14 bases lay outside the gene matches. This CDR3 reads CACGLLGDRGDGLIF. The CDR3, as DNA: TGTGCCTGTGGCCTACTGGGGGATAGGGGAGACGGACTCATCTTT.

This clone was observed a few times. A much larger clone lies a single base off, so this may be a read error. This sample includes further DNA sequences coding for the same CDR3. Written as DNA, the CDR3 is TGTGCCTGCGACGCCATACTGGGGGATACGCGGAAAAGAAGCTCCTGGGACACCCGACAGATGTTTTTC. Protein sequence: CACDAILGDTRKRSSWDTRQMFF. The chain is built from TRDV2 and TRDJ3; TRDD3 aligns across 13 bases. Germline lookup yields CDR1 GEAIGNYY and CDR2 EKD. The CDR3 runs to 23 residues. V was pared by 7 bases and J by 0 bases, with 20 bases of the junction left unmatched.

With respect to this clone: The protein held in TCRdb is that of a much larger clone and does not match this DNA's translation at residue 7, likely because of a read error; the protein shown is translated from the DNA. The chain has TRDV2 and TRDJ1; 8 bases fit TRDD3. The V segment lost 3 bases and the J segment 0 bases; nucleotides outside the gene matches: 14. Germline V gene data show CDR1 as GEAIGNYY and CDR2 as EKD. This CDR3 is 18 amino acids long. The CDR3 DNA follows: TGTGCCTGTGACGTACTGTGGGATACGGAGGGGCACACCGATAAACTCATCTTT. Protein sequence: CACDVLWDTEGHTDKLIF.

This clone was observed a few times. The protein held in TCRdb is that of a much larger clone and does not match this DNA's translation at residue 12, likely because of a read error; the protein shown is translated from the DNA. This sequence joins TRDV2 and TRDJ1, with TRDD3 matching 9 bases. Per the germline V gene, CDR1 is GEAIGNYY and CDR2 is EKD. The CDR3 extends over 16 amino acids. J lost 7 bases, V lost 1 base, and 12 bases had no gene match. DNA of the CDR3: TGTGCCTGTGACACTGCCTGGGGGATGCGTGACGGTAAACTCATCTTT. Protein: CACDTAWGMRDGKLIF.

The sample holds a few counts of this clone. This DNA's translation and the protein TCRdb lists, from a much larger clone, do not match at residue 17, likely due to a read error; the protein shown is translated from the DNA. The chain couples TRDV2 to TRDJ3, with D maybe TRDD3 (6 bases). In germline, CDR1 is GEAIGNYY, CDR2 EKD. This CDR3 spans 19 amino acids. For the CDR3, the DNA is TGTGCCTGTGACCCCCCTGGGGATTTAAGCTCCTGGGACACCCGACAGACGTTTTTC. It specifies CACDPPGDLSSWDTRQTFF.

This clone was seen many times. A read error is the likely source, as a far larger clone sits one nucleotide away. This chain links TRDV2 with TRDJ1, with D perhaps TRDD3 (5 bases). Germline V gene lookup returns CDR1 GEAIGNYY and CDR2 EKD. The ends were cut back, 1 base at V and 0 bases at J, with 11 bases in the middle. The CDR3 is made up of 15 amino acids. The CDR3 here is CACDTLRGDTDKLIF. CDR3 nucleotide sequence: TGTGCCTGTGACACTCTACGGGGGGACACCGATAAACTCATCTTT.

This clone has just a few counts. TCRdb lists the protein of a much larger clone for this DNA, which differs at residue 20, so this is likely a read error; the protein given here is translated from the DNA itself. This chain's CDR3 is CACDTVEYTGGAASWDTRQVFF. CDR3 sequence (DNA): TGTGCCTGTGACACGGTTGAATATACTGGGGGTGCCGCGTCCTGGGACACCCGACAGGTGTTTTTC. The V and J genes are TRDV2 and TRDJ3, with TRDD3 identical over 8 bases. Per germline, CDR1 GEAIGNYY and CDR2 EKD. The length of the CDR3 is 22 residues.

On this clone itself: A single base is all that separates this from a far larger clone, so a read error is likely. Additional DNA sequences in this sample encode the identical CDR3. This chain joins TRDV2 and TRDJ3, with D possibly TRDD3 on 5 matching bases. The CDR3 totals 18 residues. Germline-derived CDR1 and CDR2 are GEAIGNYY and EKD. V was clipped by 0 bases and J by 6 bases, with 17 bases between them. The CDR3: CACDTPQGGSLDTRQMFF. As DNA, the CDR3 is TGTGCCTGTGACACCCCCCAGGGGGGCTCCCTGGACACCCGACAGATGTTTTTC.

This clone was seen a few times. The protein held in TCRdb is that of a much larger clone and does not match this DNA's translation at residue 4, likely because of a read error; the protein shown is translated from the DNA. The gene calls are TRDV2 and TRDJ1; 10 nucleotides align to TRDD3. The ends lost 5 bases at V and 1 base at J; junction bases unmatched: 21. From germline, CDR1 is GEAIGNYY and CDR2 EKD. The CDR3 consists of 20 residues. The CDR3 region is CACGTVYGGDTRGATDKLIF. CDR3 nucleotide sequence: TGTGCCTGTGGCACGGTCTATGGGGGGGATACGCGGGGGGCCACCGATAAACTCATCTTT.

Details on this clone: This DNA's translation differs at residue 6 from TCRdb's protein, which comes from a much larger clone; a read error is likely, and the protein shown is translated from the DNA. The CDR3 DNA reads TGTGCCTGTGACACCATGGGACTGGGGGATACCAAGAATAAACTCATCTTT. Translated: CACDTMGLGDTKNKLIF. V gene TRDV2 combines with J gene TRDJ1; TRDD3 matches at 12 bases. The CDR3 totals 17 residues. Germline V gene sequence: CDR1 GEAIGNYY, CDR2 EKD. V dropped 0 bases and J dropped 6; count of bases not matched to a gene: 10.

The genes are TRDV2 and TRDJ1, with 12 positions matching TRDD3. Germline lookup yields CDR1 GEAIGNYY and CDR2 EKD. The junction had 13 bases not matched to a gene; V was cut back by 3 bases and J by 0 bases. This CDR3 spans 19 amino acids. CDR3: CACDALLGDTQLYTDKLIF. In nucleotides, the CDR3 is TGTGCCTGTGACGCCTTACTGGGGGATACACAGTTGTACACCGATAAACTCATCTTT.

This clone was seen a few times. A far larger clone lies a single base away; this is likely a read error. This same CDR3 is encoded by further DNA sequences in the sample. The genes are TRDV2 and TRDJ1; 8 nucleotides align to TRDD3. Germline values: CDR1 GEAIGNYY, CDR2 EKD. V gave up 0 bases and J gave up 5 bases; unmatched junction bases: 16. CDR3 length equals 18 residues. The CDR3 spells CACDTVGIHPVEADKLIF. CDR3 DNA sequence: TGTGCCTGTGACACCGTGGGGATACACCCCGTTGAAGCTGATAAACTCATCTTT.

Remarks on this clone: A far larger clone is off by one base, so a read error is likely. Other DNA sequences from this sample encode an identical CDR3 as well. The chain carries TRDV2 and TRDJ1; 13 bases are shared with TRDD3. The germline V gene encodes CDR1 GEAIGNYY and CDR2 EKD. V lost 0 bases to trimming and J lost 4 bases; unmatched junction nucleotides: 16. The length of the CDR3 is 20 residues. The chain's CDR3 is CACDTVAGTGGYAVNDKLIF. CDR3 DNA sequence: TGTGCCTGTGACACCGTCGCTGGAACTGGGGGATACGCAGTCAACGATAAACTCATCTTT.